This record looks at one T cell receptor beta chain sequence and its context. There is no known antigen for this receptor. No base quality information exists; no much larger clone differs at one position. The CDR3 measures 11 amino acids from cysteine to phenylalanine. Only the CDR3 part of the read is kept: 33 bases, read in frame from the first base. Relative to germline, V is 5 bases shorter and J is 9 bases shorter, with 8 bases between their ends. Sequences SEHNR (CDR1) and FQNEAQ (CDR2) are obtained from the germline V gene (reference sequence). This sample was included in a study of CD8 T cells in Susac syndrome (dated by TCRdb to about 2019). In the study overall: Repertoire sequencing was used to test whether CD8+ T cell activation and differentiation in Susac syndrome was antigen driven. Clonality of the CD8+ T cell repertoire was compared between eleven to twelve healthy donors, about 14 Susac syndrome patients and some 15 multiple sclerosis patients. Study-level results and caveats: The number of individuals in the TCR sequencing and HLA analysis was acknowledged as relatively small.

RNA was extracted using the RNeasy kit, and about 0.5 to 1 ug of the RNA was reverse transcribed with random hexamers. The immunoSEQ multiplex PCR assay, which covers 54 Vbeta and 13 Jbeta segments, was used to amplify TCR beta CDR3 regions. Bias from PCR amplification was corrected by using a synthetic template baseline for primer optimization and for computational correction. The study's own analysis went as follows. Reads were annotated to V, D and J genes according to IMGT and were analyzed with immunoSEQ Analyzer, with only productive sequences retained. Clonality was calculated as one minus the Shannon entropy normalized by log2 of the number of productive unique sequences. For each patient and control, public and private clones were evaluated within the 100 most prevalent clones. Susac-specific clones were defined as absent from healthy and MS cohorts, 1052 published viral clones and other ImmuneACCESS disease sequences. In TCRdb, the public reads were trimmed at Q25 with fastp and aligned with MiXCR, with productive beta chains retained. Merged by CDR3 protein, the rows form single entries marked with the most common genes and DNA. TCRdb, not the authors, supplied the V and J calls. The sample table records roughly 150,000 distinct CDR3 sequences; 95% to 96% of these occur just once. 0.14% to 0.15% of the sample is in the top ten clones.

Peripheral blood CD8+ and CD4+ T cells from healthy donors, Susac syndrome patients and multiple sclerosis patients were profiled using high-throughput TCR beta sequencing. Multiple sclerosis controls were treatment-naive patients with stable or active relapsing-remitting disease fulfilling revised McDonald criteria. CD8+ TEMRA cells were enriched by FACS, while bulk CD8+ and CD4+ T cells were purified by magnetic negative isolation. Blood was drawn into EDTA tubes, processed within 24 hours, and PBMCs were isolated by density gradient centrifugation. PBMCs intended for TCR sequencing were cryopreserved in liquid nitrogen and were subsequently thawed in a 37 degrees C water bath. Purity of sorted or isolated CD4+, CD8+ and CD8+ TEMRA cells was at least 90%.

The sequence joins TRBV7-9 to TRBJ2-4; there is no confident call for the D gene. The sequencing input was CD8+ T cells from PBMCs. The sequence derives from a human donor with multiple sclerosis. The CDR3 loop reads CASSQRGIQYF. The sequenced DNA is TGTGCCAGCAGCCAACGTGGCATTCAGTACTTC.